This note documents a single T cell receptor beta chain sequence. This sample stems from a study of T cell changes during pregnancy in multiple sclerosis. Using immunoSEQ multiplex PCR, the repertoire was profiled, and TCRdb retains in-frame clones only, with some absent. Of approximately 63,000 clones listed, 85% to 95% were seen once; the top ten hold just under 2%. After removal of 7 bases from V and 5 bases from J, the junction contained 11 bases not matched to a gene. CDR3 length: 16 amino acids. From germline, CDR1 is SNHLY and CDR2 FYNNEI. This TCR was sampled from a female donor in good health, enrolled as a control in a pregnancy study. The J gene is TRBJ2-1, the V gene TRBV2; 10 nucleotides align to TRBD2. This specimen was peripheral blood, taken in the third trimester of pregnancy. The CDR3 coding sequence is TGTGCCAGCATTAACACCGGACTAGCGGATAACAATGAGCAGTTCTTC. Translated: CASINTGLADNNEQFF. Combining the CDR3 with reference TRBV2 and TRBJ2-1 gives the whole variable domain EPEVTQTPSHQVTQMGQEVILRCVPISNHLYFYWYRQILGQKVEFLVSFYNNEISEKSEIFDDQFSVERPDGSNFTLKIRSTKLEDSAMYFCASINTGLADNNEQFFGPGTRLTVL.